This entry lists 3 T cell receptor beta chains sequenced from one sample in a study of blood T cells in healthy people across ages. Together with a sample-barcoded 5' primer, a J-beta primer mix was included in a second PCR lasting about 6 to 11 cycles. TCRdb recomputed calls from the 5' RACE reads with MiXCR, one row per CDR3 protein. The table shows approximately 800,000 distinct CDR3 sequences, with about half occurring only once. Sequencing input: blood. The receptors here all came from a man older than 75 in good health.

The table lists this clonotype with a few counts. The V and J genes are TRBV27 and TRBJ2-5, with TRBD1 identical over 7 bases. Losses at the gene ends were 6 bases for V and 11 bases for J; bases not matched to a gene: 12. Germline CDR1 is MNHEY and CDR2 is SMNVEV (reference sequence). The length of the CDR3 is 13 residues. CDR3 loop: CASRLNRGDEQYF. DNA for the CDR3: TGTGCCAGCAGGTTGAACAGGGGCGATGAGCAGTACTTC.

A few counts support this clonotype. CDR3 in amino acids: CASSGTASSGANVLTF. The CDR3 DNA sequence: TGTGCCAGCAGCGGGACAGCGAGCTCTGGGGCCAACGTCCTGACTTTC. The chain employs TRBV4-2 and TRBJ2-6, with 7 bases that match TRBD1. Germline V gives CDR1 LGHNA, CDR2 YNFKEQ. With V trimmed by 5 bases and J by 0 bases, 4 bases remained unmatched. CDR3 size: 16 residues.

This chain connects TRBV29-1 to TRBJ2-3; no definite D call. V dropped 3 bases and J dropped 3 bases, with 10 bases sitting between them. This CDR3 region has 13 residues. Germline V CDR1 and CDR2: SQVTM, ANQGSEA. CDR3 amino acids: CSVEPQRTDTQYF. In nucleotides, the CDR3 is TGCAGCGTTGAGCCCCAGAGGACAGATACGCAGTATTTT.